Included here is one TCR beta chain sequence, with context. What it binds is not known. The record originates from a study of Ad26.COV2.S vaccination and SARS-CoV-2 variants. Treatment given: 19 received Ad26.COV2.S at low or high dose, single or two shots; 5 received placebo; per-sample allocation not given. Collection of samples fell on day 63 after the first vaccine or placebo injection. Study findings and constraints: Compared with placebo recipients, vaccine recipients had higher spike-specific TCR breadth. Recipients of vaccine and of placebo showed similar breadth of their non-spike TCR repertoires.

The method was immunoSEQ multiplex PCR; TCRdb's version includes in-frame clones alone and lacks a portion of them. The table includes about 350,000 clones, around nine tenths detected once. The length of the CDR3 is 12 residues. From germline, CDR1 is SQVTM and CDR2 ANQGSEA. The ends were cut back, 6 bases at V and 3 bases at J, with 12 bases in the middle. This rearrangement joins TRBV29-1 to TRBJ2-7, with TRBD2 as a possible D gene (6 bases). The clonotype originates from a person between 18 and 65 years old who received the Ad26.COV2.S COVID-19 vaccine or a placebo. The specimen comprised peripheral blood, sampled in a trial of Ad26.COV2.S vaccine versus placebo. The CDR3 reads CSVDGGGYEQYF. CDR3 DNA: TGCAGCGTGGATGGGGGAGGCTACGAGCAGTACTTC.